The subject of this entry is one T cell receptor (beta chain). Its specificity is not known. Sequenced by immunoSEQ multiplex PCR; TCRdb stores in-frame clones only, minus some. The sample consists of around 2.3 million clones, nearly 97% of them appearing once. Germline assignment: CDR1 MNHEY and CDR2 SMNVEV (reference sequence). Trimming removed 3 bases at V and 3 bases at J, with 9 bases between. The CDR3 length is 13 residues. The data are from a study of shared clonotypes between healthy human individuals. Overall study context: Three CD4 naive, three CD4 memory, two CD8 naive and one CD8 memory plate were used per donor.

There were only Caucasian adults among the donors, and all lived in Nashville, Tennessee. Study-level points and caveats: Inspection by rarefaction showed sorted-subset sequencing to be incomplete despite large depth. Only blood underwent sampling, and tissue repertoires likely differ.

This receptor was obtained from a man younger than 35 in good health. Sequencing was done on a sample of naive CD4+ T cells sorted from blood. Subset in this sample: CD45RA+ positively selected. J is TRBJ2-7 and V is TRBV27, with a tentative D call TRBD1 (6 bases). The CDR3, as DNA: TGTGCCAGCAGTTTTACAGGGAACTACGAGCAGTACTTC. It is translated as CASSFTGNYEQYF.